This T cell receptor beta chain was retrieved from a study of cytomegalovirus exposure and HLA in healthy donors. Notes on this clone: What it recognizes is unknown.

The PCR employed 60 Vbeta primers together with 13 Jbeta primers. Assay used: immunoSEQ multiplex PCR; TCRdb lists only in-frame clones, some missing. The sample records some 270,000 clones, around nine tenths being singletons. This CDR3 is 15 amino acids long. Trimming stripped 0 bases from V and 2 bases from J, with 9 bases between. CDR1 and CDR2 (germline): MNHEY, SMNVEV (reference sequence). Study-wide points: Within a later analysis, the majority of CMV-associated TCR beta chains appeared HLA-restricted.

The V gene is TRBV27, the J gene TRBJ2-3, with TRBD2 as a possible D gene (6 bases). The sequenced sample consisted of PBMCs. The clonotype was recovered from a girl aged 2-10 years in good health and CMV-seronegative. The CDR3 sequence is CASSLSGGATDTQYF. The CDR3, as DNA: TGTGCCAGCAGTTTATCCGGGGGTGCCACAGATACGCAGTATTTT.